The clone carrying this TCR beta chain was observed once. This entry is derived from a study of shared clonotypes between healthy human individuals. The CDR3 covers 12 residues. CDR1 is SNHLY, CDR2 FYNNEI, per germline. Sorted-subset replicate PCRs used 200 ng DNA, some 31,000 T cell genomes. Sequencing was performed with immunoSEQ multiplex PCR; in TCRdb, only in-frame clones are kept and a portion is missing. Of about 2 million clones listed, roughly 94% are singletons. This chain joins TRBV2 and TRBJ2-5; 7 positions agree with TRBD2. This receptor was obtained from a man in his late teens or twenties in good health. The specimen sequenced was naive CD4+ T cells sorted from blood. Subset: CD45RA+ positively selected. For the CDR3, the DNA is TGTGCAAGCGGGAAGCGGCAAGAGACCCAGTACTTC. Its protein is CASGKRQETQYF.